This record covers a single TCR beta chain. Its antigen is unknown. The data were taken from a study of blood T cells in healthy people across ages. This CDR3 has 14 amino acids. The V gene end was trimmed by 1 base and the J gene end by 3 bases; junction bases not matched to a gene: 2. Germline CDR1 is MDHEN and CDR2 is SYDVKM. Study outcomes and limitations: It was found that TCR beta diversity correlated strongly with the percentage of naive T cells.

Sample-barcoded 5' priming and a J-beta primer mix drove a second PCR of roughly 7 to 11 cycles. MiXCR, applied by TCRdb to the 5' RACE reads, yields one record per CDR3 protein. This table holds around 990,000 distinct CDR3 sequences, about 23% found once. The same sample was also studied in work on T cells of mothers and their children. From that study: There were over 9.5 million TCR beta CDR3 reads from each mother and about 3 million from each child.

This chain connects TRBV28 to TRBJ2-7; 8 nucleotides line up with TRBD2. Sequenced: blood. This sequence originates from a girl aged 2 to 9 in good health. The CDR3 bases are TGTGCCAGCAGTTTATCTAGCGGGCACTACGAGCAGTACTTC. It is translated as CASSLSSGHYEQYF.